This TCR beta chain was profiled in a study of CXCR3-negative and CXCR3-positive naive CD8 T cells. As for the study in general: TRB reads totalled about 140 million, about 1.5 +/- 0.3 million per library.

Via 5' RACE with UMI labels, TRB cDNA libraries were prepared. After re-calling the 5' RACE reads, TCRdb lists one entry per CDR3 protein, DNA absent. The ten top clones account for 1.1%, within a sample of roughly 99,000 distinct CDR3 sequences. General observations from the study: Memory CD8+ cells showed much lower diversity, while both naive subsets were comparably high. Naive CXCR3-positive cells had TRB CDR3s more hydrophobic than those of CXCR3-negative naive cells. Naive cells used TRBV-TRBJ genes in much the same way whether CXCR3-negative or CXCR3-positive; memory cells did not.

Germline V gene lookup returns CDR1 SGHRS and CDR2 YFSETQ. CDR3 size: 13 residues. By phenotype, naive CD8+ T cells were CD45RO-CCR7+CD27+CD95-. Concerning this clonotype: The antigen is unknown.

What was sequenced was naive CXCR3+ CD8+ T cells from blood. Described subset: CD45RO-CCR7+CD27+CD95- naive CD8+ T cells expressing CXCR3 (TNR3+). This chain joins TRBV5-1 and TRBJ1-5. This sequence originates from a human donor in good health. Some clones in this sample may be carry-over from other donors' samples. CDR3 sequence: CASSLEGLQPQHF.